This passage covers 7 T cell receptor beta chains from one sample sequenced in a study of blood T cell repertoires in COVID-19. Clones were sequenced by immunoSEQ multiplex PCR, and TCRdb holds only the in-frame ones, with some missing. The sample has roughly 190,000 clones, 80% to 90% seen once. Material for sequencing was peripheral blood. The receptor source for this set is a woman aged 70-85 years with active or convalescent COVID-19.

CDR3 nucleotides: TGCGCCAGCAGCTACGCAGGTAATCAGCCCCAGCATTTT. This encodes CASSYAGNQPQHF. The J gene is TRBJ1-5, the V gene TRBV10-2, with D uncertain. The CDR3 runs 13 residues. Germline values: CDR1 WSHSY, CDR2 SAAADI. The V end was cut by 6 bases, the J end by 4 bases, with 10 bases between.

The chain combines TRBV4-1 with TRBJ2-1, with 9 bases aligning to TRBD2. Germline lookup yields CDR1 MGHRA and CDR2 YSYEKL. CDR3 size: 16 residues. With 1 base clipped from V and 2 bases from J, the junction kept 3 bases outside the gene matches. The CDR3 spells CASSQVSSGTYNEQFF. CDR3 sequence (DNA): TGCGCCAGCAGCCAAGTTTCTAGCGGGACCTACAATGAGCAGTTCTTC.

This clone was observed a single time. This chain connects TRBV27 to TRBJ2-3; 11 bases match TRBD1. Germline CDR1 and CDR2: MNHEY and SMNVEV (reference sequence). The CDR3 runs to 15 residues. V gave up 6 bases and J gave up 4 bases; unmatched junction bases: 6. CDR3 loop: CASSPGTGGADTQYF. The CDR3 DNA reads TGTGCCAGCAGCCCCGGGACAGGGGGTGCAGATACGCAGTATTTT.

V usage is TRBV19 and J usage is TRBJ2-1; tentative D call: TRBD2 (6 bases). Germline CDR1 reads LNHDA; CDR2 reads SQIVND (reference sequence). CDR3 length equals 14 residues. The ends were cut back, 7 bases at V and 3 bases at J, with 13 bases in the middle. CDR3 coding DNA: TGTGCCAGTAACCCGGGACTGGTCTACAATGAGCAGTTCTTC. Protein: CASNPGLVYNEQFF.

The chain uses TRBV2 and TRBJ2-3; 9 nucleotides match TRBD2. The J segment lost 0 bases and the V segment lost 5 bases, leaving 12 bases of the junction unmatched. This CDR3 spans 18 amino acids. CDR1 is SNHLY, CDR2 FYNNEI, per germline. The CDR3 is CASSFTPGLAGSTDTQYF. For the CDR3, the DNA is TGTGCCAGCAGTTTTACCCCCGGGCTAGCGGGGAGCACAGATACGCAGTATTTT.

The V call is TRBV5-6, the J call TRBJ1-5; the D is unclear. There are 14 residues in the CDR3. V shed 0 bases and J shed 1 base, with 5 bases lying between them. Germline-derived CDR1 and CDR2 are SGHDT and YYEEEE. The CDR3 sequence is CASSLGLSNQPQHF. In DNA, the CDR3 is TGTGCCAGCAGCTTGGGGCTGAGCAATCAGCCCCAGCATTTT.

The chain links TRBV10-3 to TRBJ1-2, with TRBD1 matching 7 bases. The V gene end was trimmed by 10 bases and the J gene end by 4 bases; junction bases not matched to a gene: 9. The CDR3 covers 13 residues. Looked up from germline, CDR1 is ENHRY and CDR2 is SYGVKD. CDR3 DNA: TGTGCCACCGGAGAGGGGGCCGTCTATGGCTACACCTTC. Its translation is CATGEGAVYGYTF.